This T cell receptor beta chain was identified during a study of cytomegalovirus exposure and HLA in healthy donors. For the study at large: Early release data held tens of millions of unique TCRs from HLA-typed donors.

There are a few counts of this clone. Its target is not known. Researchers ran the PCR with 60 Vbeta and 13 Jbeta primers. The table came from immunoSEQ multiplex PCR; TCRdb's copy has only in-frame clones and leaves some out. The data contain approximately 170,000 clones, approximately 84% of them singletons. Findings and limits, study-wide: Accounts indicate the classifier identified cytomegalovirus status with strong specificity and sensitivity.

The receptor was derived from a woman aged 40 to 49 in good health and CMV-seropositive. The sample consisted of PBMCs.

The CDR3 is CASSGLAGLETQYF. The CDR3 bases are TGTGCCAGCAGCGGACTAGCGGGGTTGGAGACCCAGTACTTC. This chain uses TRBV9 with TRBJ2-5, with 11 positions matching TRBD2. Germline values: CDR1 SGDLS, CDR2 YYNGEE. After removal of 3 bases from V and 5 bases from J, the junction contained 3 bases not matched to a gene. The CDR3 length is 14 residues.